The T cell receptor beta chain under discussion was sequenced for a study of T cells after yellow fever vaccination. Overall study context: Preparing low-cell-number fractions relied on SMART-Seq v4 Ultra Low Input. Whole-study results and caveats: Some clonotypes were seen in both the CD4 and the CD8 compartments. These made up a small share and likely arose from convergent recombination.

A note on this clonotype: Antigen unknown.

A 5'RACE template-switching step, the method used to make TCR cDNA, added a universal primer site and UMIs. TCRdb itself ran the 5' RACE reads through MiXCR, one entry per CDR3 protein. Of about 360,000 distinct CDR3 sequences detected, around 6.4% appear once; the ten largest clones hold 14% to 15%. Germline lookup yields CDR1 MNHNS and CDR2 SASEGT. V trimming: 6 bases; J trimming: 6 bases; junction bases outside the gene matches: 4. The CDR3 runs to 15 residues. The sequences come from PBMCs, collected 5 days after the yellow fever booster vaccination. This clonotype originated in a young man who received the YFV17D yellow fever vaccine. The chain joins TRBV6-1 to TRBJ2-3; 15 nucleotides line up with TRBD2. Here the CDR3 reads CASSFGLAGGDTQYF. Written as DNA, the CDR3 is TGTGCCAGCAGCTTCGGACTAGCGGGAGGGGATACGCAGTATTTT.